This T cell receptor beta chain was documented in a study of circulating CD8 cells and anti-PD-1 response in melanoma. Looked up from germline, CDR1 is MNHEY and CDR2 is SMNVEV (reference sequence). The CDR3 runs 15 residues. Live CD3+CD8+TCRalphabeta+ cells were sorted into four subsets by PD-1 and/or TIGIT. Points on this clonotype: A much bigger clone sits one base away, suggesting this may be a read error.

The QIAseq Immune Repertoire TCR panel built the libraries from roughly 15 ng of total RNA. Via MiXCR, TCRdb re-called the reads, giving one row per CDR3 protein. This sample has around 440 distinct CDR3 sequences; approximately 5.9% occur once, and the top ten carry about 35%. The chain couples TRBV27 to TRBJ2-7, with TRBD2 identical over 8 bases. The sample consisted of CD8+ T cells from PBMCs, taken at baseline or after one month of anti-PD-1 therapy (not recorded which). This sequence was found in a human donor with melanoma. Here the CDR3 reads CACSYRGGRTYEQYF. DNA for the CDR3: TGTGCCTGCAGTTACCGGGGGGGCAGAACCTACGAGCAGTACTTC.